The clone carrying this TCR beta chain has only a few counts. Exclusion of patients followed from uncontrolled infection, other autoimmune disease, pregnancy or lactation. TCR beta CDR3 regions were amplified from RNA transcripts. HTBI primers were employed in a first-round RT-PCR of the TCR CDR3. One entry per CDR3 protein, called by TCRdb with MiXCR from the multiplex PCR reads. Here the sample spans 450,000 to 700,000 distinct CDR3 sequences, 46% being singletons. The data belong to a study of T cells in Graves' hyperthyroidism and ophthalmopathy. CDR1 is SGHAT and CDR2 is FQNNGV in the germline V gene. Between the trimmed V and J ends, which lost 7 bases and 7 bases, there was a span of 7 bases. The CDR3 loop spans 10 amino acids.

V is TRBV11-2 and J is TRBJ1-1; D remains unclear. The clonotype originates from an adult woman with Graves' disease, either hyperthyroidism or ophthalmopathy (not recorded which). Source material: peripheral blood or thyroid tissue (not recorded which). CDR3 loop: CASMAVEAFF. The CDR3 nucleotides are TGTGCCAGCATGGCCGTTGAAGCTTTCTTT. The full variable domain, with the rest looked up from reference TRBV11-2 and TRBJ1-1, is EAGVAQSPRYKIIEKRQSVAFWCNPISGHATLYWYQQILGQGPKLLIQFQNNGVVDDSQLPKDRFSAERLKGVDSTLKIQPAKLEDSAVYLCASMAVEAFFGQGTRLTVV.